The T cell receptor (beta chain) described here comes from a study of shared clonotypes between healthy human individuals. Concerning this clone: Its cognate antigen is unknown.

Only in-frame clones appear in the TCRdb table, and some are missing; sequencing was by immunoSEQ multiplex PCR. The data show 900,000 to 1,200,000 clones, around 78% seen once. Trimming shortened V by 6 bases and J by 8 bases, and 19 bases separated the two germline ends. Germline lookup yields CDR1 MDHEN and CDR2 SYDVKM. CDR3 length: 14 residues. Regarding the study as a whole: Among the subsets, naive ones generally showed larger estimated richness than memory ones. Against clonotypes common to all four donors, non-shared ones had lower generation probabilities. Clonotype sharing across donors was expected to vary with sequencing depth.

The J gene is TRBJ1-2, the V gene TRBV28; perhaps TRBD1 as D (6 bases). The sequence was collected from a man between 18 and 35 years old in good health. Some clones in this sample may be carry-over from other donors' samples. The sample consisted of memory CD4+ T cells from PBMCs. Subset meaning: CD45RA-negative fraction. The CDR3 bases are TGTGCCAGCAGCCAGGTTGGGCAGGGGTCGGGCTACACCTTC. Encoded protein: CASSQVGQGSGYTF.